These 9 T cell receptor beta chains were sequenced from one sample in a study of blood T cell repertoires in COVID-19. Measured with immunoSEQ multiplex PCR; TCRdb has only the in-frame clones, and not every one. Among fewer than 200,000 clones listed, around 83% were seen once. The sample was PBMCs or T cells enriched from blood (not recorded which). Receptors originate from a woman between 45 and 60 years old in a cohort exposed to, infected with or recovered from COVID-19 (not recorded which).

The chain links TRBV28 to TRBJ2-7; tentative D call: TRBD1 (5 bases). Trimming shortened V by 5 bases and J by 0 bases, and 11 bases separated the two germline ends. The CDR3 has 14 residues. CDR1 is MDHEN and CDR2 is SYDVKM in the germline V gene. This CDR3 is CASSDRRSSYEQYF. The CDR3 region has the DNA TGTGCCAGCAGTGACAGACGGAGCTCCTACGAGCAGTACTTC.

CDR3 nucleotide sequence: TGTGCCAGCAGTTTAGGGACAGGATACAATGAGCAGTTCTTC. This translates into CASSLGTGYNEQFF. The V and J genes are TRBV27 and TRBJ2-1, with 8 bases identical to TRBD1. J lost 4 bases, V lost 2 bases, and 1 base had no gene match. Germline V gene lookup returns CDR1 MNHEY and CDR2 SMNVEV (reference sequence). This CDR3 has 14 residues.

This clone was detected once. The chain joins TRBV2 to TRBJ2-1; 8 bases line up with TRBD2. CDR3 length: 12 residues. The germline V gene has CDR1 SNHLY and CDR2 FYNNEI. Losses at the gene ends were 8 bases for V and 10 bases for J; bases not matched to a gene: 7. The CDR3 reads CASSDRLAEQFF. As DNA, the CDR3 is TGTGCCAGCTCCGACCGACTAGCGGAGCAGTTCTTC.

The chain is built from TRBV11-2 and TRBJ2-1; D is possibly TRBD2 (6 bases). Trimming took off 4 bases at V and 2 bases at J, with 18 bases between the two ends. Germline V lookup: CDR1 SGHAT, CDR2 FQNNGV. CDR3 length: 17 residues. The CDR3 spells CASSSATGTGAYNEQFF. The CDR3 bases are TGTGCCAGCAGCTCAGCAACCGGGACGGGAGCCTACAATGAGCAGTTCTTC.

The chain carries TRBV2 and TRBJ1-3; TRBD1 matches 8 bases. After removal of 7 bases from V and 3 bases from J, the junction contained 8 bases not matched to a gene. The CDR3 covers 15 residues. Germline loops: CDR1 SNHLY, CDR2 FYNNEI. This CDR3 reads CASNLDRGGGNTIYF. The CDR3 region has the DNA TGTGCCAGCAACCTCGACAGGGGTGGTGGAAACACCATATATTTT.

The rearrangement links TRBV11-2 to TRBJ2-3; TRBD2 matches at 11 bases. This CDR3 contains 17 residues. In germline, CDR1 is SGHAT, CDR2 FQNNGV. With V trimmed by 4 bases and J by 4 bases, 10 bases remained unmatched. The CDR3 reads CASSSRLAGGLADTQYF. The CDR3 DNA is TGTGCCAGCAGCTCACGTCTAGCGGGAGGTTTAGCAGATACGCAGTATTTT.

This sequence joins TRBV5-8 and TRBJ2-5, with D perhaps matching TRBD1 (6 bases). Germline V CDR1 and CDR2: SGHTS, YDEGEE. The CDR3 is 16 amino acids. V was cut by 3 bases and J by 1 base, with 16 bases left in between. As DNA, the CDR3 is TGTGCCAGCAGCTCTAACAGGGCAGACGCCCAAGAGACCCAGTACTTC. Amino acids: CASSSNRADAQETQYF.

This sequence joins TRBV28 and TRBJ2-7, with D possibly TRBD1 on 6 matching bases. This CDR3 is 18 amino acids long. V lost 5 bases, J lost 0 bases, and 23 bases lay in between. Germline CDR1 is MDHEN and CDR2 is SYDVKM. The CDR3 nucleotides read TGTGCCAGCAGTAAAATACAGGTAAAGGGGGACCACTCCTACGAGCAGTACTTC. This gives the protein CASSKIQVKGDHSYEQYF.

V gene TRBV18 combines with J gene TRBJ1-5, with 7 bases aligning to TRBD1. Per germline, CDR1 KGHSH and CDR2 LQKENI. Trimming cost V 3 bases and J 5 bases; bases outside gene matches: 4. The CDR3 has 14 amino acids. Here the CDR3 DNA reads TGTGCCAGCTCACCTACAGGGGTGGATCAGCCCCAGCATTTT. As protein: CASSPTGVDQPQHF. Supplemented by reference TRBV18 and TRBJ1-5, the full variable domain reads NAGVMQNPRHLVRRRGQEARLRCSPMKGHSHVYWYRQLPEEGLKFMVYLQKENIIDESGMPKERFSAEFPKEGPSILRIQQVVRGDSAAYFCASSPTGVDQPQHFGDGTRLSIL.